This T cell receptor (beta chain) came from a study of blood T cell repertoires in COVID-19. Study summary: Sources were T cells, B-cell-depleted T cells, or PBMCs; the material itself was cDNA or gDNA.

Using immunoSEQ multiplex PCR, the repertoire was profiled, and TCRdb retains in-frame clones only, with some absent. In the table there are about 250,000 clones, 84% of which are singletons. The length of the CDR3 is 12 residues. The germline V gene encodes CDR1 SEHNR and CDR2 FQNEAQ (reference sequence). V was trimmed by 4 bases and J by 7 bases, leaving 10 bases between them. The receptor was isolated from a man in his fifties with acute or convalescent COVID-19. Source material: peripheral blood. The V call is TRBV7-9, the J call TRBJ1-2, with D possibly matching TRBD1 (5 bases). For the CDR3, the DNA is TGTGCCAGCAGCTCCCGACAGATTGGCTACACCTTC. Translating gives CASSSRQIGYTF.